A single sample gave rise to the 6 T cell receptor beta chains below, sequenced in a study of vaccination and CD4 T cells after COVID-19. The Oncomine TCR Beta short-read assay was applied to DNA of cultured CD4+ T cells. Via MiXCR, TCRdb re-called the PCR reads, giving one row per CDR3 protein. Of nearly 25,000 distinct CDR3 sequences listed, more than 25% are singletons. Time point here: late sampling 161 to 241 days after vaccination in three convalescent patients. As to treatment: approximately 9-day PBMC culture with coronavirus spike peptide pools or control peptides (ViraFEST assay). No antigen has been assigned to these receptors. Sample: CD4+ T cells from blood, cultured in vitro, taken about 7 months after SARS-CoV-2 vaccination. Receptors were obtained from a human donor who had recovered from COVID-19.

This clonotype has just a few counts. This chain links TRBV20-1 with TRBJ1-6; D remains unclear. V lost 4 bases to trimming and J lost 7 bases, with 11 bases between them. CDR3 size: 13 residues. Germline V gene sequence: CDR1 DFQATT, CDR2 SNEGSKA (reference sequence). CDR3 amino acids: CSAMDVRNSPLHF. The CDR3 DNA is TGCAGTGCTATGGACGTTAGGAATTCACCCCTCCACTTT.

This clonotype has a handful of counts. J is TRBJ1-6 and V is TRBV28, with D unresolved. Trimming shortened V by 1 base and J by 5 bases, and 9 bases separated the two germline ends. Germline loops: CDR1 MDHEN, CDR2 SYDVKM. The CDR3 runs 15 residues. The CDR3 sequence is CASSLFVANNSPLHF. CDR3 nucleotide sequence: TGTGCCAGCAGTTTATTCGTGGCAAATAATTCACCCCTCCACTTT. Using reference TRBV28 and TRBJ1-6 for the parts outside the CDR3, the full variable domain is DVKVTQSSRYLVKRTGEKVFLECVQDMDHENMFWYRQDPGLGLRLIYFSYDVKMKEKGDIPEGYSVSREKKERFSLILESASTNQTSMYLCASSLFVANNSPLHFGNGTRLTVT.

The V gene is TRBV7-6, the J gene TRBJ1-3; D is perhaps TRBD1 (6 bases). Trimming pared 8 bases from V and 4 bases from J, leaving 18 bases between. The CDR3 totals 15 residues. The V gene's germline CDR1 is SGHVS and CDR2 FNYEAQ. The CDR3 DNA is TGTGCCAGCTCTCCGGGGGGCCAAGTGGGAAACACCATATATTTT. It encodes CASSPGGQVGNTIYF.

This clonotype was observed a handful of times. The chain is built from TRBV7-2 and TRBJ2-7; TRBD2 matches 10 bases. V lost 1 base, J lost 7 bases, and 7 bases stayed unmatched. The CDR3 loop spans 15 amino acids. Germline assignment: CDR1 SGHTA and CDR2 FQGNSA. The CDR3 region is CASSLGLAGAREQYF. The CDR3 DNA is TGTGCCAGCAGCTTAGGCCTAGCGGGAGCAAGGGAGCAGTACTTC. Based on the CDR3 plus reference TRBV7-2 and TRBJ2-7, the full variable domain is GAGVSQSPSNKVTEKGKDVELRCDPISGHTALYWYRQSLGQGLEFLIYFQGNSAPDKSGLPSDRFSAERTGGSVSTLTIQRTQQEDSAVYLCASSLGLAGAREQYFGPGTRLTVT.

This clonotype appeared a few times. The chain links TRBV20-1 to TRBJ2-3; the match to TRBD2 covers 8 bases. CDR3 size: 15 residues. With V trimmed by 7 bases and J by 5 bases, 14 bases remained unmatched. Germline V gives CDR1 DFQATT, CDR2 SNEGSKA (reference sequence). The CDR3 is CSVTLLGLDGDTQYF. In DNA, the CDR3 is TGCAGTGTTACCCTCCTGGGACTAGATGGAGATACGCAGTATTTT.

The chain has TRBV5-4 and TRBJ2-3, with 11 bases identical to TRBD2. CDR1 and CDR2 (germline): SGHNT, YYREEE (reference sequence). This CDR3 is 15 amino acids long. After removal of 5 bases from V and 8 bases from J, the junction contained 10 bases not matched to a gene. CDR3 amino acids: CASRKGTSGRGTQYF. CDR3 nucleotide sequence: TGTGCCAGCAGAAAGGGGACTAGCGGTAGAGGTACGCAGTATTTT. The whole variable domain, filled in from reference TRBV5-4 and TRBJ2-3, reads ETGVTQSPTHLIKTRGQQVTLRCSSQSGHNTVSWYQQALGQGPQFIFQYYREEENGRGNFPPRFSGLQFPNYSSELNVNALELDDSALYLCASRKGTSGRGTQYFGPGTRLTVL.